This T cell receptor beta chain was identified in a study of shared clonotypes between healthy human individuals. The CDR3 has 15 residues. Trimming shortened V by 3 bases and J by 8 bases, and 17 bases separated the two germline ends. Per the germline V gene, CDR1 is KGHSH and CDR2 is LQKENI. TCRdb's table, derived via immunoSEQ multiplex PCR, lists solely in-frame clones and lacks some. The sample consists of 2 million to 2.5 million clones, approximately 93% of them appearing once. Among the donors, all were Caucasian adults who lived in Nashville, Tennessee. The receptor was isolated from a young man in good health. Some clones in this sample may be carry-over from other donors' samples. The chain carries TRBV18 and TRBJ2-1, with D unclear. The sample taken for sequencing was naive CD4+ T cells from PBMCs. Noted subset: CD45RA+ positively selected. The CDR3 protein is CASSPGSGPPYEQFF. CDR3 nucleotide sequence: TGTGCCAGCTCACCGGGTTCCGGTCCCCCCTATGAGCAGTTCTTC. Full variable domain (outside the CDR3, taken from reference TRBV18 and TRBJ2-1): NAGVMQNPRHLVRRRGQEARLRCSPMKGHSHVYWYRQLPEEGLKFMVYLQKENIIDESGMPKERFSAEFPKEGPSILRIQQVVRGDSAAYFCASSPGSGPPYEQFFGPGTRLTVL.